The rows below give T cell receptor beta chains drawn from one sample of a study of shared clonotypes between healthy human individuals. Generated by immunoSEQ multiplex PCR, the TCRdb table keeps only in-frame clones and is missing some. Among some 2,000,000 clones, 85% to 95% were seen once, and the ten largest hold more than 0.95%. What was sequenced was naive CD8+ T cells sorted from blood. The receptor source for this set is a man younger than 35 in good health. The CDR3 runs from the conserved cysteine through the conserved F or W. D genes are given only for firm matches. Some rows mark clone size as missing; the rest say once, few, many or name a class of expanded clone.

- TRBJ1-1 TRBV7-9 - CASSLGYGNTEAFF TGTGCCAGCAGCTTAGGTTACGGGAACACTGAAGCTTTCTTT
- TRBJ2-7 TRBV27 - CASSATGGSGNEQYF TGTGCCAGCAGTGCCACGGGGGGCTCGGGAAACGAGCAGTACTTC
once TRBJ1-2 TRBV28 TRBD1 CASSLSPGQGMKYYGYTF TGTGCCAGCAGTTTGAGCCCCGGACAGGGAATGAAATACTATGGCTACACCTTC
- TRBJ1-2 TRBV9 - CASSEPRALGFIRGYTF TGTGCCAGCAGCGAACCCCGAGCCTTGGGCTTTATTAGGGGCTACACCTTC
- TRBJ1-3 TRBV25-1 - CASKGGFTGTSGNTIYF TGTGCCAGCAAGGGGGGGTTTACAGGGACTTCTGGAAACACCATATATTTT
once TRBJ2-5 TRBV14 TRBD1 CASSYGTGMAETQYF TGTGCCAGCAGCTACGGGACAGGGATGGCAGAGACCCAGTACTTC
- TRBJ2-2 TRBV7-6 - CASSLAGIPGELFF TGTGCCAGCAGCTTAGCGGGGATCCCCGGGGAGCTGTTTTTT
- TRBJ1-3 TRBV5-1 TRBD1 CASSLEGASGNTIYF TGCGCCAGCAGCTTGGAGGGGGCTTCAGGAAACACCATATATTTT
- TRBJ2-2 TRBV4-1 - CASSLYSYTGELFF TGCGCCAGCAGCCTGTACAGCTACACCGGGGAGCTGTTTTTT
- TRBJ1-1 TRBV4-2 - CASSFSGNTEAFF TGTGCCAGCAGCTTCTCAGGGAACACTGAAGCTTTCTTT
- TRBJ1-4 TRBV27 TRBD1 CASSPDRGQWRTNEKLFF TGTGCCAGCAGTCCGGACAGGGGCCAATGGCGTACTAATGAAAAACTGTTTTTT
- TRBJ1-2 TRBV7-9 - CASSSSPGGSDYGYTF TGTGCCAGCAGCAGCTCGCCCGGGGGCAGCGACTATGGCTACACCTTC
- TRBJ2-5 TRBV7-2 TRBD1 CASSLAYGQGAGAQYF TGTGCCAGCAGCTTAGCGTACGGACAGGGGGCGGGGGCCCAGTACTTC
once TRBJ2-7 TRBV6-1 - CASSEGPGPTYEQYF TGTGCCAGCAGTGAAGGACCGGGACCTACCTACGAGCAGTACTTC
- TRBJ1-2 TRBV5-6 TRBD1 CASSLRRDSYLYGYTF TGTGCCAGCAGCTTGAGGCGGGACAGTTACCTCTATGGCTACACCTTC
- TRBJ2-3 TRBV5-6 - CASSLSGIKTVTDTQYF TGTGCCAGCAGCTTGTCCGGAATTAAGACAGTCACAGATACGCAGTATTTT
- TRBJ1-2 TRBV9 - CASSVAPYYGYTF TGTGCCAGCAGCGTAGCACCGTACTATGGCTACACCTTC
- TRBJ1-3 TRBV19 - CASTQDRDTRNTIYF TGTGCCAGTACCCAAGATCGGGACACTAGAAACACCATATATTTT
- TRBJ2-5 TRBV5-6 - CASSSSGPETQYF TGTGCCAGCAGCTCGTCCGGTCCGGAGACCCAGTACTTC
- TRBJ2-3 TRBV4-1 - CASSQRSSTDTQYF TGCGCCAGCAGCCAGAGATCTAGCACAGATACGCAGTATTTT
- TRBJ2-3 TRBV27 - CATAQGPYTDTQYF TGTGCCACCGCCCAGGGACCGTACACAGATACGCAGTATTTT
- TRBJ2-7 TRBV18 TRBD2 CASSPSGPSYEQYF TGTGCCAGCTCGCCTAGCGGGCCTTCCTACGAGCAGTACTTC
once TRBJ2-3 TRBV9 - CASSVGSNTDTQYF TGTGCCAGCAGCGTGGGCAGTAACACAGATACGCAGTATTTT
- TRBJ2-7 TRBV9 TRBD1 CASSVEGQGSYEQYF TGTGCCAGCAGCGTAGAAGGACAGGGCTCCTACGAGCAGTACTTC
- TRBJ2-7 TRBV14 - CASRQDSAYEQYF TGTGCCAGCAGACAGGACAGCGCCTACGAGCAGTACTTC
- TRBJ1-1 TRBV27 - CASSLITPVGSTEAFF TGTGCCAGCAGTCTTATTACTCCTGTCGGCAGCACTGAAGCTTTCTTT
- TRBJ2-1 TRBV6-5 - CASSYGGDNEQFF TGTGCCAGCAGTTACGGAGGAGACAATGAGCAGTTCTTC
once TRBJ2-2 TRBV19 - CASSIPDSSTGELFF TGTGCCAGTAGTATACCGGACAGCAGCACCGGGGAGCTGTTTTTT
- TRBJ2-5 TRBV2 TRBD2 CASSVTSGGSQETQYF TGTGCCAGCAGTGTCACTAGCGGGGGGTCCCAGGAGACCCAGTACTTC
- TRBJ2-7 TRBV28 - CASSLFGGDEQYF TGTGCCAGCAGTTTATTCGGAGGGGACGAGCAGTACTTC
- TRBJ2-5 TRBV5-7 - CASSRGVLHLKETQYF TGTGCCAGCAGCCGAGGGGTTTTACATTTGAAAGAGACCCAGTACTTC
few TRBJ1-2 TRBV4-1 - CASSHPAGYTF TGCGCCAGCAGCCACCCGGCGGGCTACACCTTC
- TRBJ2-7 TRBV7-2 TRBD1 CASSLVEGAPYEQYF TGTGCCAGCAGCTTAGTCGAGGGGGCCCCCTACGAGCAGTACTTC
- TRBJ2-2 TRBV9 - CASSVAWGTGELFF TGTGCCAGCAGCGTAGCGTGGGGGACCGGGGAGCTGTTTTTT
- TRBJ1-3 TRBV7-9 - CASSPEGRATIYF TGTGCCAGCAGCCCCGAGGGCAGGGCCACCATATATTTT
few TRBJ2-2 TRBV6-5 - CASSYNTGELFF TGTGCCAGCAGTTACAACACCGGGGAGCTGTTTTTT
- TRBJ1-1 TRBV7-9 TRBD1 CASSEGAENTEAFF TGTGCCAGCAGCGAGGGGGCAGAGAACACTGAAGCTTTCTTT
- TRBJ1-3 TRBV11-2 - CASSLVPGGSGNTIYF TGTGCCAGCAGCTTAGTCCCTGGGGGCTCTGGAAACACCATATATTTT
- TRBJ2-7 TRBV7-6 - CASSSHTGTLYEQYF TGTGCCAGCAGCTCCCACACCGGGACACTCTACGAGCAGTACTTC
- TRBJ1-1 TRBV6-5 - CASSYDQMTDNTEAFF TGTGCCAGCAGTTACGACCAGATGACAGACAACACTGAAGCTTTCTTT
- TRBJ1-2 TRBV29-1 - CSVGGLNYGYTF TGCAGCGTTGGAGGCCTCAACTATGGCTACACCTTC